This T cell receptor beta chain derives from a study of T cells after yellow fever vaccination (dated by TCRdb to the late 2010s). With respect to the entire study: The SMART-Seq v4 Ultra Low Input RNA kit was used to prepare libraries from fractions with low cell numbers. To track T-cell clones before and after primary and booster YFV17D yellow fever vaccination, bulk TCR alpha and beta repertoires were sequenced longitudinally. Two healthy male donors, one aged 18 to 29 and one aged 30 to 40 years, made up the cohort. Bulk PBMC replicates and cell subsets were isolated from blood drawn at multiple timepoints before and after both primary and secondary immunization. On the study overall, not on this receptor specifically: Computational filtering was required because FACS-sorted repertoires could contain abundant contaminating clonotypes from the bulk population. Because only a couple of donors were included in the study, the extent to which the findings can be generalized is limited. A small share of clonotypes occurred in both CD4 and CD8 compartments, likely arising from convergent recombination. The secondary T-cell response was found to be weaker but faster than the primary response, with a peak reached on day 5 rather than on day 15. Most clones expanded after primary vaccination (around 96% of CD4 and 70% to 90% of CD8) were re-detected after the booster, suggesting that broad memory maintenance occurred.

Counted from cysteine to phenylalanine, this CDR3 has 14 amino acids. CDR3 DNA is the only sequence kept; it has 42 bases, read in frame from the first base. The germline V and J ends show losses of 0 bases and 6 bases respectively, and no gene match explains 2 bases of the junction. The germline V gene supplies CDR1 SGHRS and CDR2 YFSETQ. This clonotype has ten or more counts. It lacks a known antigen. Per-base quality was not reported, and no clone a single base away is much larger than it. TCRdb shows the sequencer as Illumina NovaSeq 6000. TCR cDNA was synthesized by 5'RACE template switching, which introduced a universal primer site and unique molecular identifiers. cDNA synthesis was primed from both the TCR alpha and TCR beta constant segments. Two PCR steps were used to amplify libraries, with sample barcodes and sequencing adapters being added in the second step. Sequencing of libraries was performed on Illumina HiSeq 2500 (2x100 bp) or NovaSeq (2x150 bp). In the authors' own workflow: MIGEC was used to demultiplex reads and collapse the reads into UMI consensus sequences, and MiXCR was used for V(D)J alignment. Using edgeR on replicate PBMC samples, clonotypes were called vaccine-responding if FDR was below 0.01 and the log2 fold change was above 5 up to day 15. Each bulk clonotype received a CD4 or CD8 identity based on whether the sequenced CD4 or CD8 repertoire contained that clonotype at higher abundance. In-frame beta chains were kept once TCRdb had trimmed the public reads at Q25 with fastp and called clones with MiXCR. Rows are unified per CDR3 protein, each entry keeping the most common DNA and genes. The V and J calls and clone size come from TCRdb's table, not from the authors' own analysis. The sample contains about 320,000 distinct CDR3 sequences, over 3.5% of them found a single time. 15% to 20% of the sample rests with the top ten.

Taken with the paper, the label for treatment or condition translates to: live attenuated yellow fever vaccine strain. At every blood-draw timepoint, two biological replicates of bulk PBMCs were collected. PBMCs were isolated from peripheral blood using a standard Ficoll-Paque protocol. TriZol was used to extract RNA from bulk PBMCs, CD4 and CD8 fractions, and dextramer-positive and dextramer-negative fractions. The chain joins TRBV5-1 to TRBJ2-1; 8 junctional bases match TRBD1. This clonotype was obtained from a man between 18 and 29 years old who received the YFV17D yellow fever vaccine. Here the sequenced sample was PBMCs, taken 15 days after the yellow fever booster vaccination. The CDR3 protein sequence reads: CASSLGDRSNEQFF. The nucleotide sequence is TGCGCCAGCAGCTTGGGGGACAGGAGCAATGAGCAGTTCTTC.